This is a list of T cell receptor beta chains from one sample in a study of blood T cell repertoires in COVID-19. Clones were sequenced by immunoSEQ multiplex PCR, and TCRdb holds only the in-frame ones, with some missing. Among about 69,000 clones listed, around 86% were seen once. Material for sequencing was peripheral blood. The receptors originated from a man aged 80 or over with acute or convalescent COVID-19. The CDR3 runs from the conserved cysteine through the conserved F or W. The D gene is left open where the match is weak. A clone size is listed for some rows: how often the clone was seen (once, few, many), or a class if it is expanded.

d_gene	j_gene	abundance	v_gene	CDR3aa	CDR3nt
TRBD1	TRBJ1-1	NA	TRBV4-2	CASSRGQGGATFF	TGTGCCAGCAGCCGAGGACAGGGAGGAGCAACTTTCTTT
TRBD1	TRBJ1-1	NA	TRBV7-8	CASSLNRGGTEAFF	TGTGCCAGCAGCTTGAACAGGGGAGGAACTGAAGCTTTCTTT
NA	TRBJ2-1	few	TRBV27	CASSFEQGSYNEQFF	TGTGCCAGCAGTTTCGAGCAGGGCTCCTACAATGAGCAGTTCTTC
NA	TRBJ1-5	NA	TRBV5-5	CASSLEEGTRTQHF	TGTGCCAGCAGCTTGGAAGAGGGGACTAGGACCCAGCATTTT
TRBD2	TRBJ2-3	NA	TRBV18	CASSRQSGLEVYTQYF	TGTGCCAGCTCAAGGCAGTCGGGACTAGAGGTTTATACGCAGTATTTT
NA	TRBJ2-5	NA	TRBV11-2	CASSSPPGGLVQETQYF	TGTGCCAGCAGCTCCCCGCCGGGTGGTTTAGTACAAGAGACCCAGTACTTC
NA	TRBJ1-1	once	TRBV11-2	CASSRTAEAFF	TGTGCCAGCAGCCGGACAGCTGAAGCTTTCTTT
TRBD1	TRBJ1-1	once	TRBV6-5	CASGGGPRGTEAFF	TGTGCCAGCGGAGGGGGCCCTCGAGGCACTGAAGCTTTCTTT
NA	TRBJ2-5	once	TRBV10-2	CASRDRQETQYF	TGCGCCAGCAGGGACAGACAAGAGACCCAGTACTTC
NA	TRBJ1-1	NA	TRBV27	CASSSPERNTEAFF	TGTGCCAGCAGCTCCCCCGAGAGGAACACTGAAGCTTTCTTT
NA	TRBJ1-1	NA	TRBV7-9	CASSPRGLNTEAFF	TGTGCCAGCAGCCCTCGAGGCCTGAACACTGAAGCTTTCTTT
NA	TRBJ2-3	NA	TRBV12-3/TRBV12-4	CASRASSTDTQYF	TGTGCCAGCAGGGCTTCTAGCACAGATACGCAGTATTTT
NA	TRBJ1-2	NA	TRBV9	CASSVSGGNYGYTF	TGTGCCAGCAGCGTATCGGGGGGTAACTATGGCTACACCTTC
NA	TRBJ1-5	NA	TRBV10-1	CASSAQSNQPQHF	TGCGCCAGCAGTGCCCAGAGCAATCAGCCCCAGCATTTT
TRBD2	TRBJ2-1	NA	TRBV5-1	CASSLVSAGGPGYNEQFF	TGCGCCAGCAGCTTGGTCTCCGCGGGAGGGCCGGGGTACAATGAGCAGTTCTTC
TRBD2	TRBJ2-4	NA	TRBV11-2	CASSDPGLARLFQYF	TGTGCCAGCAGCGACCCGGGACTAGCTCGACTCTTTCAGTACTTC
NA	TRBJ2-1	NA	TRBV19	CASNVRGSSYNEQFF	TGTGCCAGTAATGTTAGAGGGAGCTCCTACAATGAGCAGTTCTTC
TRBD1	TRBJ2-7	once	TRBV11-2	CASSLVLATPGQASYEQYF	TGTGCCAGCAGCTTAGTCCTTGCTACACCGGGACAGGCGTCCTACGAGCAGTACTTC
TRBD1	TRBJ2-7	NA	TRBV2	CASRRRGAGGYEQYF	TGTGCCAGCAGGCGAAGGGGCGCAGGGGGTTACGAGCAGTACTTC
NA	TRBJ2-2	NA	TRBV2	CASSAVEQGTGELFF	TGTGCCAGCAGCGCGGTCGAGCAGGGCACCGGGGAGCTGTTTTTT
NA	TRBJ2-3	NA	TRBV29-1	CSAWAGTRRDTQYF	TGCAGCGCATGGGCCGGGACTCGTCGGGATACGCAGTATTTT
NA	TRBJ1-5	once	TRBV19	CASSTPGFSNQPQHF	TGTGCCAGTAGTACCCCGGGTTTTAGCAATCAGCCCCAGCATTTT
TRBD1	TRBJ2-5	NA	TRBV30	CAWSAELGDRDQETQYF	TGTGCCTGGAGTGCGGAGCTAGGGGACAGGGATCAAGAGACCCAGTACTTC
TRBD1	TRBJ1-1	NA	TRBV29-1	CSVPRQGVGTEAFF	TGCAGCGTCCCAAGACAGGGGGTTGGCACTGAAGCTTTCTTT
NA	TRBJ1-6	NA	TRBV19	CASTTLGGSNSPLHF	TGTGCCAGTACGACACTGGGGGGATCAAATTCACCCCTCCACTTT